The T cell receptor beta chain described here comes from a study of CD8+ T cells in alopecia areata. CDR3 length: 13 amino acids. V gave up 8 bases and J gave up 0 bases, with 11 bases separating them. The germline CDR1 and CDR2 sequences are MGHDK and SYGVNS. The sample holds a few counts of this clone. Treatment in this sample: oral pan-JAK inhibitor, 5-10 mg twice daily. As the sequencing template, cDNA was produced by extracting RNA and reverse transcribing it. Method: immunoSEQ multiplex PCR; TCRdb's copy keeps in-frame clones and lacks some. The sample yields 150,000 to 200,000 clones, about three fifths seen once.

Source: CD4+ T cells sorted from blood, taken at week 24, from a patient treated with tofacitinib. V gene TRBV25-1 combines with J gene TRBJ2-7; weak D call: TRBD2 (6 bases). The TCR sequence derives from a human donor with alopecia areata. In DNA form, the CDR3 reads TGTGCCAGCCGGGGGACGTACTCCTACGAGCAGTACTTC. Amino acids: CASRGTYSYEQYF.